The 22 T cell receptor beta chains in this list originate from one sample, sequenced in a study of early T cells in non-severe SARS-CoV-2 infection. Via MiXCR, TCRdb re-called the 5' RACE reads, giving one row per CDR3 protein. The sample holds tens of thousands of distinct CDR3 sequences, around 6% seen once. The sample was whole blood. The receptor set was obtained from an adult who was a healthcare worker with PCR-confirmed SARS-CoV-2 infection or an uninfected control (not recorded which).

The sample holds a few counts of this clonotype. The CDR3 DNA reads TGTGCCAGCAGTGCTACTAGCGGGGGGTACAATGAGCAGTTCTTC. Translated, it gives CASSATSGGYNEQFF. The V gene is TRBV6-4, the J gene TRBJ2-1, with 12 nucleotides matching TRBD2. V lost 4 bases to trimming and J lost 4 bases; unmatched junction nucleotides: 2. The CDR3 has 15 amino acids. In germline, CDR1 is MRHNA, CDR2 SNTAGT.

The table lists this clonotype with many counts. The chain employs TRBV27 and TRBJ2-7, with D perhaps TRBD1 (5 bases). Looked up from germline, CDR1 is MNHEY and CDR2 is SMNVEV (reference sequence). V dropped 10 bases and J dropped 0 bases, with 10 bases sitting between them. This CDR3 comprises 12 residues. The CDR3 loop reads CATQDNSYEQYF. CDR3 in DNA: TGTGCCACCCAGGACAACTCCTACGAGCAGTACTTC.

This clonotype was detected many times. The gene calls are TRBV5-1 and TRBJ1-1, with TRBD1 matching 9 bases. The CDR3 contains 15 residues. Germline trimming cut 3 bases from V and 6 bases from J; bases unmatched to any gene: 9. Per the germline V gene, CDR1 is SGHRS and CDR2 is YFSETQ. Here the CDR3 DNA reads TGCGCCAGCAGCTCCCCCGACAGGGGGTCGTCTGAAGCTTTCTTT. It specifies CASSSPDRGSSEAFF.

This clonotype was observed at least ten times. The chain joins TRBV5-5 to TRBJ2-7, with D possibly matching TRBD2 (6 bases). Per germline, CDR1 SGHKS and CDR2 YYEKEE (reference sequence). This CDR3 is built from 17 residues. Trimming pared 4 bases from V and 2 bases from J, leaving 22 bases between. CDR3 region: CASSEAGDFIRTYEQYF. In nucleotides, the CDR3 is TGTGCCAGCAGCGAAGCCGGGGACTTTATAAGAACCTACGAGCAGTACTTC.

The sample holds many counts of this clonotype. Its ends do not fully match the called genes, so a read error is possible. This chain uses TRBV3-1 with TRBJ2-5; 10 nucleotides match TRBD2. Germline assignment: CDR1 LGHDT and CDR2 YNNKEL (reference sequence). This CDR3 spans 16 amino acids. The CDR3 here is CVSSLSGGQRGRAQYF. Written as DNA, the CDR3 is TGTGTCAGCAGCCTTAGCGGGGGGCAAAGGGGCAGGGCCCAGTACTTC.

This clonotype has a count of ten or more. V gene TRBV6-6 combines with J gene TRBJ2-5, with D possibly matching TRBD1 (5 bases). Trimming removed 2 bases from V and 2 bases from J, with 9 bases in between. This CDR3 region has 14 residues. Germline V gene sequence: CDR1 MNHNY, CDR2 SVGAGI (reference sequence). In nucleotides, the CDR3 is TGTGCCAGCAGTTACCGCGACAGACAAGAGACCCAGTACTTC. It translates to CASSYRDRQETQYF.

This clonotype occurred many times. The chain joins TRBV7-2 to TRBJ2-1, with D perhaps matching TRBD2 (6 bases). The germline gives CDR1 SGHTA, CDR2 FQGNSA. Trimming took off 4 bases at V and 0 bases at J, with 10 bases between the two ends. This CDR3 has 15 residues. The chain's CDR3 is CASSYAGSSYNEQFF. In DNA, the CDR3 is TGTGCCAGCAGCTACGCGGGGAGCTCCTACAATGAGCAGTTCTTC.

This clonotype was observed at least ten times. This chain uses TRBV6-1 with TRBJ2-1, with TRBD1 as a possible D gene (5 bases). Germline CDR1 and CDR2: MNHNS and SASEGT. The CDR3 spans 12 residues. The germline V and J ends were trimmed by 8 bases and 6 bases, with 11 bases remaining between them. Here the CDR3 reads CASSQGSNEQFF. In DNA, the CDR3 is TGTGCCAGCTCCCAGGGTTCCAATGAGCAGTTCTTC.

This clonotype was seen only a few times. The CDR3 here is CASRTTNTGELFF. The CDR3 region has the DNA TGTGCCAGCAGGACAACGAACACCGGGGAGCTGTTTTTT. The genes are TRBV6-1 and TRBJ2-2; D not resolved. V dropped 6 bases and J dropped 0 bases, with 5 bases sitting between them. The germline gives CDR1 MNHNS, CDR2 SASEGT. The CDR3 consists of 13 residues.

This clonotype was detected many times. V gene TRBV11-2 combines with J gene TRBJ1-2, with TRBD1 identical over 7 bases. The CDR3 loop spans 15 amino acids. CDR1 and CDR2 from the germline V gene are SGHAT and FQNNGV. V trimming: 5 bases; J trimming: 7 bases; junction bases outside the gene matches: 13. DNA for the CDR3: TGTGCCAGCAGCCCCGGAGGGGGCGCATTTAGTGGCTACACCTTC. Amino acid sequence: CASSPGGGAFSGYTF.

The J gene is TRBJ1-5, the V gene TRBV2; D is unclear. The CDR3 has 15 residues. V was trimmed by 2 bases and J by 7 bases, leaving 15 bases between them. The germline V gene has CDR1 SNHLY and CDR2 FYNNEI. CDR3 amino acids: CASSEMDSAGQPQHF. DNA for the CDR3: TGTGCCAGCAGTGAAATGGACTCCGCTGGGCAGCCCCAGCATTTT.

This clonotype occurred a few times. This chain links TRBV5-4 with TRBJ2-3, with 7 nucleotides matching TRBD2. The length of the CDR3 is 16 residues. Germline values: CDR1 SGHNT, CDR2 YYREEE (reference sequence). Unmatched junction bases numbered 8, after V lost 3 bases and J lost 1 base. Here the CDR3 reads CASSYERGRRTDTQYF. As DNA, the CDR3 is TGTGCCAGCAGCTACGAGCGGGGACGCCGCACAGATACGCAGTATTTT.

This clonotype was recorded a few times. The genes are TRBV12-3 or TRBV12-4 and TRBJ2-3, with 7 positions matching TRBD2. The CDR3 is 12 residues long. V shed 6 bases, J shed 8 bases, and the junction held 5 bases outside the gene matches. CDR3 region: CASRSGKATQYF. The CDR3 region has the DNA TGTGCCAGCAGAAGCGGGAAGGCTACGCAGTATTTT.

This chain uses TRBV4-1 with TRBJ2-2; D may be TRBD1 or TRBD2 (6 bases each). CDR3 size: 17 residues. CDR1 and CDR2 from the germline V gene are MGHRA and YSYEKL. V was pared by 3 bases and J by 1 base, with 15 bases between. The CDR3 is CASSHTGGWKNTGELFF. The CDR3 DNA reads as TGCGCCAGCAGCCATACCGGGGGCTGGAAGAACACCGGGGAGCTGTTTTTT.

This clonotype was counted only a few times. The V gene is TRBV5-4, the J gene TRBJ2-7; 7 bases fit TRBD1. With V trimmed by 4 bases and J by 0 bases, 7 bases remained unmatched. Germline-derived CDR1 and CDR2 are SGHNT and YYREEE (reference sequence). The CDR3 spans 15 residues. The CDR3 bases are TGTGCCAGCAGCGTCCGGGACAGAGCCTCCTACGAGCAGTACTTC. It encodes CASSVRDRASYEQYF.

The chain links TRBV29-1 to TRBJ2-7; D is unresolved. Trimming pared 3 bases from V and 4 bases from J, leaving 13 bases between. The CDR3 covers 13 residues. CDR1 SQVTM and CDR2 ANQGSEA come from the germline V gene. CDR3 nucleotides: TGCAGCGTTGACGCGGAAGACGATTACGAGCAGTACTTC. This codes for CSVDAEDDYEQYF.

Ten or more counts support this clonotype. The chain joins TRBV20-1 to TRBJ2-3, with D possibly being TRBD1 or TRBD2 (5 bases each). Germline CDR1 DFQATT, CDR2 SNEGSKA (reference sequence). Trimming removed 6 bases from V and 0 bases from J, with 13 bases in between. The CDR3 contains 14 residues. CDR3 residues: CSATGTPSTDTQYF. The DNA for the CDR3 is TGCAGTGCAACCGGGACCCCTAGCACAGATACGCAGTATTTT.

This clonotype was counted many times. The chain joins TRBV10-3 to TRBJ2-3; 8 bases align to TRBD2. The ends lost 6 bases at V and 5 bases at J; junction bases unmatched: 4. Per germline, CDR1 ENHRY and CDR2 SYGVKD. The CDR3 is made up of 13 amino acids. The DNA of the CDR3 is TGTGCCATCAGCGGGGGGGCCGTAGATACGCAGTATTTT. Translation: CAISGGAVDTQYF.

This clonotype showed up many times. The J gene is TRBJ2-1, the V gene TRBV10-2, with 10 nucleotides matching TRBD1. V lost 3 bases and J lost 9; bases outside the gene matches: 8. Germline V CDR1 and CDR2: WSHSY, SAAADI. The CDR3 extends over 15 amino acids. CDR3 DNA sequence: TGCGCCAGCAGTGAAGCTGACAGGGGGCGGATTGAGCAGTTCTTC. Translated, it gives CASSEADRGRIEQFF.

Concerning this clonotype itself: A read error may produce the germline difference seen at one junction end. This chain uses TRBV7-2 with TRBJ2-1; D remains ambiguous. Germline lookup yields CDR1 SGHTA and CDR2 FQGNSA. The CDR3 totals 17 residues. CDR3: CASSLALARSSFNEQFF. The DNA of the CDR3 is TGTGCCAGCAGCTTAGCTCTCGCCAGGAGCTCCTTCAATGAGCAGTTCTTC.

This clonotype has only a few counts. The J gene is TRBJ2-4, the V gene TRBV20-1, with D unclear. Germline CDR1 reads DFQATT; CDR2 reads SNEGSKA (reference sequence). Trimming removed 5 bases from V and 0 bases from J, with 5 bases in between. CDR3 size: 12 residues. DNA of the CDR3: TGCAGTGCTGTCCAAGCCAAAAACATTCAGTACTTC. It translates to CSAVQAKNIQYF.

This clonotype turned up a few times. The chain uses TRBV7-6 and TRBJ2-2, with TRBD2 matching over 12 bases. Unmatched junction bases numbered 5, after V lost 4 bases and J lost 5 bases. CDR3 length equals 16 residues. CDR1 SGHVS and CDR2 FNYEAQ come from the germline V gene. CDR3 region: CASSSRLAGVTGELFF. The CDR3 DNA follows: TGTGCCAGCAGCTCTCGACTAGCGGGAGTTACCGGGGAGCTGTTTTTT. The full variable domain, its missing parts supplied by reference TRBV7-6 and TRBJ2-2, is GAGVSQSPRYKVTKRGQDVALRCDPISGHVSLYWYRQALGQGPEFLTYFNYEAQQDKSGLPNDRFSAERPEGSISTLTIQRTEQRDSAMYRCASSSRLAGVTGELFFGEGSRLTVL.